This TCR beta chain was sequenced during a study of Ad26.COV2.S vaccination and SARS-CoV-2 variants. TCRdb keeps only in-frame clones here, not all; method: immunoSEQ multiplex PCR. The data hold more than 150,000 clones, with around 88% observed a single time. V lost 5 bases and J lost 3, with 17 bases in between. CDR3 length: 16 amino acids. Germline loops: CDR1 MNHEY, CDR2 SMNVEV (reference sequence). The rearrangement links TRBV27 to TRBJ2-1; possible D gene TRBD1, 6 bases. Sample: peripheral blood, taken after recovery from COVID-19. The TCR was taken from a human donor who had recovered from COVID-19. The CDR3 loop is CASSPRRRTDYNEQFF. The CDR3 DNA reads TGTGCCAGCAGTCCCCGCCGTCGGACAGACTACAATGAGCAGTTCTTC.